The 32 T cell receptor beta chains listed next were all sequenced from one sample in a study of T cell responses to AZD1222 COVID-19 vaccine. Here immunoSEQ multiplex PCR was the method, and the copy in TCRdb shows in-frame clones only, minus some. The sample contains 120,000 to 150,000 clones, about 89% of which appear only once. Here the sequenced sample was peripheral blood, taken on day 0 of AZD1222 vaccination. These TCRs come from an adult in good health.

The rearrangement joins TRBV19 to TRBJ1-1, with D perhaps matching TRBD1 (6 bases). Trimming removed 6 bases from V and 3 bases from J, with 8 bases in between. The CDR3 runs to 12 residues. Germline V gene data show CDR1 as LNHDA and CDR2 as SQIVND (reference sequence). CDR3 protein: CASSNRDTEAFF. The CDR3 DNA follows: TGTGCCAGTAGCAACAGGGACACTGAAGCTTTCTTT.

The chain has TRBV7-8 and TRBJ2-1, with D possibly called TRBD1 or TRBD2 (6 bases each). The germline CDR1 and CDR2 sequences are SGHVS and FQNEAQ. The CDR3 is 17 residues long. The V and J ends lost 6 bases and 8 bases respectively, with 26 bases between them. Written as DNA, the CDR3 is TGTGCCAGCAGAGGAGGGGTCCGGCTTCAAGGGGGTGATGAGCAGTTCTTC. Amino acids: CASRGGVRLQGGDEQFF. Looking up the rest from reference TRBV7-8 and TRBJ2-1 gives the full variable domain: GAGVSQSPRYKVAKRGQDVALRCDPISGHVSLFWYQQALGQGPEFLTYFQNEAQLDKSGLPSDRFFAERPEGSVSTLKIQRTQQEDSAVYLCASRGGVRLQGGDEQFFGPGTRLTVL.

The CDR3 nucleotides read TGTGCCAGCAGCCAAGACTTCACAGGGGAGGGCCTCCACTTT. This translates into CASSQDFTGEGLHF. J is TRBJ1-6 and V is TRBV3-1 (or the pseudogene TRBV3-2); 7 positions match TRBD1. Germline CDR1 LGHDT, CDR2 YNNKEL (reference sequence). The length of the CDR3 is 14 residues. Trimming took 0 bases from V and 15 from J; bases not matched to a gene: 8.

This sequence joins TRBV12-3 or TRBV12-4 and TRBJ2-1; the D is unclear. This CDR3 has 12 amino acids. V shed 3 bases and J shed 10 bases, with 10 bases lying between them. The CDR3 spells CASSLGVVEQFF. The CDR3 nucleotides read TGTGCCAGCAGTTTGGGTGTTGTGGAGCAGTTCTTC.

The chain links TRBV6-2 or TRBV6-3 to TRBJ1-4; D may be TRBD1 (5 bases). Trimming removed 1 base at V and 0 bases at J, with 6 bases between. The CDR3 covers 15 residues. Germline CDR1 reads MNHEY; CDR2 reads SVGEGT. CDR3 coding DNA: TGTGCCAGCAGTTACTGGGGCTCAACTAATGAAAAACTGTTTTTT. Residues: CASSYWGSTNEKLFF.

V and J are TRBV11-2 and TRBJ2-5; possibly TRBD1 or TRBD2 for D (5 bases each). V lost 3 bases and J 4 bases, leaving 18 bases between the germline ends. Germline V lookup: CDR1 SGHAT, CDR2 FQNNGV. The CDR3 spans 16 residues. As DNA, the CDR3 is TGTGCCAGCAGCTTGTTACTAGAGGGGACGGGAGAGACCCAGTACTTC. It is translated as CASSLLLEGTGETQYF.

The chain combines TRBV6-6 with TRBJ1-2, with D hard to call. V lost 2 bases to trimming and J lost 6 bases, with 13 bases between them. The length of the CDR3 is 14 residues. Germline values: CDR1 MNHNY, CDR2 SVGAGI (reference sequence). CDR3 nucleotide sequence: TGTGCCAGCAGTTACCTGGGCCCCAGCGATGGCTACACCTTC. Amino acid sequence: CASSYLGPSDGYTF.

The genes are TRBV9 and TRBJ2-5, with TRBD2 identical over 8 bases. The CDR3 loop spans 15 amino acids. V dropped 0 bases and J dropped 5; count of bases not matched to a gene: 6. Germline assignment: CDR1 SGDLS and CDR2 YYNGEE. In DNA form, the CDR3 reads TGTGCCAGCAGCGTAGCAGGGACTAGTGGTGAGACCCAGTACTTC. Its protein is CASSVAGTSGETQYF.

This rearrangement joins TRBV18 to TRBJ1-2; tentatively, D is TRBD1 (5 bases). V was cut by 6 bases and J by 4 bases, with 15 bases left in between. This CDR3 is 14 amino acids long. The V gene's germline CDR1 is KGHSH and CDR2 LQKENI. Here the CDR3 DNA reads TGTGCCAGCTCGCCTGACAGTTTAGGCTATGGCTACACCTTC. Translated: CASSPDSLGYGYTF.

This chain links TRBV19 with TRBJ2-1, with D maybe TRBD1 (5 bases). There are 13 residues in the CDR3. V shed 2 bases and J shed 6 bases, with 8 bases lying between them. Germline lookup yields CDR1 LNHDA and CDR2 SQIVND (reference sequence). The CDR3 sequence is CASSITRVNEQFF. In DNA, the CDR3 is TGTGCCAGTAGTATAACCAGGGTCAATGAGCAGTTCTTC.

CDR3 amino acids: CASSLWGSTYEQYF. CDR3 DNA: TGCGCCAGCAGCTTGTGGGGAAGTACCTACGAGCAGTACTTC. The chain joins TRBV5-1 to TRBJ2-7; D is uncertain. Germline V gene sequence: CDR1 SGHRS, CDR2 YFSETQ. V lost 1 base and J 2 bases, leaving 10 bases between the germline ends. The CDR3 is 14 amino acids. Full variable domain (rest looked up from reference TRBV5-1 and TRBJ2-7): KAGVTQTPRYLIKTRGQQVTLSCSPISGHRSVSWYQQTPGQGLQFLFEYFSETQRNKGNFPGRFSGRQFSNSRSEMNVSTLELGDSALYLCASSLWGSTYEQYFGPGTRLTVT.

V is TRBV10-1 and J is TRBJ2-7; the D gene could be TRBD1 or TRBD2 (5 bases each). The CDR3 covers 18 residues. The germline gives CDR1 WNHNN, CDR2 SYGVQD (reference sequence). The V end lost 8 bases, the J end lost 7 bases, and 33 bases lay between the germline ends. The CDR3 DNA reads TGCGCCAGCCCCCACTCGGAGGAGTGCGACAGAACTAAGCGGGAGCAGTACTTC. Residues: CASPHSEECDRTKREQYF.

The CDR3 spells CASSLETGSTGELFF. CDR3 DNA: TGTGCCAGCAGTTTAGAGACAGGGAGCACCGGGGAGCTGTTTTTT. The chain joins TRBV2 to TRBJ2-2, with 7 bases fitting TRBD1. This CDR3 is built from 15 residues. The trim removed 5 bases at V and 4 bases at J, leaving 7 bases unmatched. Germline V gene lookup returns CDR1 SNHLY and CDR2 FYNNEI.

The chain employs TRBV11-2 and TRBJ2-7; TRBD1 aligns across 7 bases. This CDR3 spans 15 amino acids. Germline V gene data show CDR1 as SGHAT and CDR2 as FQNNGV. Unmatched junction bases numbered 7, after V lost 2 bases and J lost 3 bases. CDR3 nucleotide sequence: TGTGCCAGCAGCTTAAGGGGGCTCCCAAGCTACGAGCAGTACTTC. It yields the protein CASSLRGLPSYEQYF.

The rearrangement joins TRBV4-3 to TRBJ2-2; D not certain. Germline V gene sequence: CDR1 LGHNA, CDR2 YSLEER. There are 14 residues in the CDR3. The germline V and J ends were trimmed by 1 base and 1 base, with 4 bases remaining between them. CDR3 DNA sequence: TGCGCCAGCAGCCAAGGACAGAACACCGGGGAGCTGTTTTTT. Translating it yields CASSQGQNTGELFF.

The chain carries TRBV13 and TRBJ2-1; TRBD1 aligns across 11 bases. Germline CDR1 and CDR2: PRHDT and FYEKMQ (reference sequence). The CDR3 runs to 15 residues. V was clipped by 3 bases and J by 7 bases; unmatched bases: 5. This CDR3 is CASSFRDRGRNEQFF. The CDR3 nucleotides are TGTGCCAGCAGCTTCCGGGACAGGGGGAGAAATGAGCAGTTCTTC.

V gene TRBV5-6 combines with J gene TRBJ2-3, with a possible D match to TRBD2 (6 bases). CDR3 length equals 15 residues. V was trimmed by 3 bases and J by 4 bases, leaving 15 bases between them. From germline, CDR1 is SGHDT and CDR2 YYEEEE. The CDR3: CASSWRGGIPDTQYF. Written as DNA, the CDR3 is TGTGCCAGCAGCTGGAGGGGAGGTATCCCAGATACGCAGTATTTT.

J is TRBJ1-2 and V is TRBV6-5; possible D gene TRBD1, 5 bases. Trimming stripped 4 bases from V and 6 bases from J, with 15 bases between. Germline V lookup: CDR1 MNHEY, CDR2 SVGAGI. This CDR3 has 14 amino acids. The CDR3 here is CASSFKGAWDGYTF. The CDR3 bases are TGTGCCAGCAGTTTCAAAGGGGCTTGGGATGGCTACACCTTC.

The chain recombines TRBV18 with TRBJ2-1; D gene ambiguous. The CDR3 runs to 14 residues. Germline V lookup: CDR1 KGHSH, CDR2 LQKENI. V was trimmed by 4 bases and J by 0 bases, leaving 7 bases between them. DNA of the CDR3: TGTGCCAGCTCACGGGTGAGCTCCTACAATGAGCAGTTCTTC. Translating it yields CASSRVSSYNEQFF.

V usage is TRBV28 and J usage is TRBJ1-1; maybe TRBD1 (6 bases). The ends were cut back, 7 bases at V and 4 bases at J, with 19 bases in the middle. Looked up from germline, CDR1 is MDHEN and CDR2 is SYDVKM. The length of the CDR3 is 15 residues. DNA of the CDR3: TGTGCCAGCACCCCCGCAGGGGCGCTGGGCACTGAAGCTTTCTTT. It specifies CASTPAGALGTEAFF.

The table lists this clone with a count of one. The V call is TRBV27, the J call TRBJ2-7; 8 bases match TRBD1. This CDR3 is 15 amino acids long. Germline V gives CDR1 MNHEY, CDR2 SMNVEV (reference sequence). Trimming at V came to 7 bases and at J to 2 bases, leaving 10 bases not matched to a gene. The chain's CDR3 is CASKGGETGAYEQYF. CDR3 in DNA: TGTGCCAGCAAGGGGGGTGAGACAGGGGCCTACGAGCAGTACTTC.

As DNA, the CDR3 is TGCGCCAGCAGCCTCGACAGGGGGGGTCAGCCCCAGCATTTT. Translation: CASSLDRGGQPQHF. The chain joins TRBV4-1 to TRBJ1-5, with TRBD1 matching over 9 bases. Germline V gives CDR1 MGHRA, CDR2 YSYEKL. V was clipped by 4 bases and J by 6 bases; unmatched bases: 4. The CDR3 contains 14 residues.

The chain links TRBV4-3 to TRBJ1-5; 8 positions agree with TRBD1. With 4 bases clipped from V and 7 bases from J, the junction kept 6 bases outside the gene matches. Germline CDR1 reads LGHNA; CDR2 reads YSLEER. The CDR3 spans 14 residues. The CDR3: CASSPDRGWQPQHF. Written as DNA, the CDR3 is TGCGCCAGCAGCCCAGACAGGGGATGGCAGCCCCAGCATTTT.

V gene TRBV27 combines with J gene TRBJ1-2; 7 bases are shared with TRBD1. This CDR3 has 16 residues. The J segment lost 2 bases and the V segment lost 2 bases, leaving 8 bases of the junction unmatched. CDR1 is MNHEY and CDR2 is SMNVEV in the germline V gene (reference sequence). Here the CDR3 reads CASSLKGTDLNYGYTF. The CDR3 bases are TGTGCCAGCAGTTTAAAGGGGACAGATTTGAACTATGGCTACACCTTC.

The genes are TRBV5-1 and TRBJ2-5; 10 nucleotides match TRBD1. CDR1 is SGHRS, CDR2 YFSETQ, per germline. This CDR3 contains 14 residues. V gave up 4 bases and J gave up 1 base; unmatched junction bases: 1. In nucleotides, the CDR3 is TGCGCCAGCAGCCGGACAGGGGGCCAAGAGACCCAGTACTTC. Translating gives CASSRTGGQETQYF.

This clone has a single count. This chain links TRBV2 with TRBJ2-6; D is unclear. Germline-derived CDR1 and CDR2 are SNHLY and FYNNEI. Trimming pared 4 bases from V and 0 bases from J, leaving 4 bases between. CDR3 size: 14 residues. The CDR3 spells CASSGRSGANVLTF. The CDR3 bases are TGTGCCAGCAGTGGCCGCTCTGGGGCCAACGTCCTGACTTTC.

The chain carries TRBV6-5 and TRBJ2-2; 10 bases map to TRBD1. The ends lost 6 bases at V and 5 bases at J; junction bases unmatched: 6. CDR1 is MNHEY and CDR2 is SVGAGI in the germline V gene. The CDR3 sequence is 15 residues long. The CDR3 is CASRRDRGGTGELFF. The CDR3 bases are TGTGCCAGCAGACGGGACAGGGGAGGGACCGGGGAGCTGTTTTTT.

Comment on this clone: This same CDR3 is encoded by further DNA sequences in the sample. CDR3 DNA: TGTGCCAGCAGTGAAAGTAATCAGCCCCAGCATTTT. Protein product: CASSESNQPQHF. The chain is built from TRBV2 and TRBJ1-5; the D is unclear. This CDR3 is built from 12 residues. Trimming cost V 2 bases and J 4 bases, with 3 bases left between them. Germline V gene lookup returns CDR1 SNHLY and CDR2 FYNNEI.

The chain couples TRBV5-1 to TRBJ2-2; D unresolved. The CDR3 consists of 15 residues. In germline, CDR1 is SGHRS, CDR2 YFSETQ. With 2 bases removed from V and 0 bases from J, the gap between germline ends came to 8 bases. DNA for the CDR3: TGCGCCAGCAGCTTAGGTCAACCGAACACCGGGGAGCTGTTTTTT. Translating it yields CASSLGQPNTGELFF.

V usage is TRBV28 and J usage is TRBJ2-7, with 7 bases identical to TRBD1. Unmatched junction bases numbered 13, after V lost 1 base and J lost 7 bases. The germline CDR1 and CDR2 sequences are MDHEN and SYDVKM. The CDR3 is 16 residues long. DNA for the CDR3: TGTGCCAGCAGTTTATTTATTCCGGGACAGCTAACAGAGCAGTACTTC. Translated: CASSLFIPGQLTEQYF.

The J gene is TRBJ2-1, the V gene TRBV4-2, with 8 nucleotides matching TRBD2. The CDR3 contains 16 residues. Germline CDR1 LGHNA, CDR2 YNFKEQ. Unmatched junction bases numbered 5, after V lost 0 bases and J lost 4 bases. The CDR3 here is CASSQDTSGSYNEQFF. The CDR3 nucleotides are TGTGCCAGCAGCCAAGATACTAGCGGTTCGTACAATGAGCAGTTCTTC.

As DNA, the CDR3 is TGTGCCAGTAGTATAGGCGGGGGACTCTACAATGAGCAGTTCTTC. Its translation: CASSIGGGLYNEQFF. The rearrangement links TRBV19 to TRBJ2-1; 7 bases agree with TRBD2. In germline, CDR1 is LNHDA, CDR2 SQIVND (reference sequence). V gave up 1 base and J gave up 3 bases; unmatched junction bases: 3. The CDR3 loop spans 15 amino acids.